The 28 T cell receptor beta chains presented below share a single source sample, sequenced in a study of CD8 T cells in Susac syndrome. With random hexamers, roughly 0.45 to 1 ug RNA was reverse transcribed. One entry per CDR3 protein, called by TCRdb with MiXCR from the immunoSEQ multiplex PCR reads. The data hold approximately 280,000 distinct CDR3 sequences, with around 84% observed a single time. The sample was CD8+ T cells from PBMCs. These receptors all stem from a human donor with multiple sclerosis.

The chain employs TRBV13 and TRBJ1-1; no clear D. V lost 6 bases to trimming and J lost 1 base, with 6 bases between them. From germline, CDR1 is PRHDT and CDR2 FYEKMQ (reference sequence). This CDR3 spans 12 amino acids. For the CDR3, the DNA is TGTGCCAGCAGTACCACGAACACTGAAGCTTTCTTT. Protein sequence: CASSTTNTEAFF.

CDR3 sequence: CASSPPDRVGGDTQYF. CDR3 nucleotides: TGTGCCAGCAGCCCGCCGGACAGGGTAGGTGGAGATACGCAGTATTTT. This chain uses TRBV13 with TRBJ2-3; 8 bases map to TRBD1. Per the germline V gene, CDR1 is PRHDT and CDR2 is FYEKMQ (reference sequence). The CDR3 loop spans 16 amino acids. J lost 5 bases, V lost 5 bases, and 12 bases had no gene match.

In its sample, this clonotype was seen once. This rearrangement joins TRBV11-2 to TRBJ1-1, with TRBD1 matching 8 bases. This CDR3 comprises 16 residues. Trimming cost V 4 bases and J 0 bases; bases outside gene matches: 7. Germline lookup yields CDR1 SGHAT and CDR2 FQNNGV. Here the CDR3 DNA reads TGTGCCAGCAGCTCCGGTCGGACAGGGCTGAACACTGAAGCTTTCTTT. It specifies CASSSGRTGLNTEAFF.

This chain uses TRBV27 with TRBJ2-7; the D gene is possibly TRBD1 (7 bases). The V and J ends lost 5 bases and 0 bases respectively, with 14 bases between them. CDR1 is MNHEY and CDR2 is SMNVEV in the germline V gene (reference sequence). The CDR3 is made up of 15 amino acids. DNA for the CDR3: TGTGCCAGCAGTGCAGCAGGGGGGAGCTCCTACGAGCAGTACTTC. Translation: CASSAAGGSSYEQYF.

The chain couples TRBV9 to TRBJ1-1; the D is unclear. Trimming took off 4 bases at V and 3 bases at J, with 10 bases between the two ends. The CDR3 contains 13 residues. Germline V gene data show CDR1 as SGDLS and CDR2 as YYNGEE. For the CDR3, the DNA is TGTGCCAGCAGCCGACGCGGGTACACTGAAGCTTTCTTT. This sequence encodes CASSRRGYTEAFF.

The chain uses TRBV25-1 and TRBJ1-3, with unresolved D. The germline CDR1 and CDR2 sequences are MGHDK and SYGVNS. This CDR3 has 13 residues. V lost 8 bases and J 4 bases, leaving 12 bases between the germline ends. CDR3 nucleotide sequence: TGTGCCAGCGGTCCTGGGAAAGGAAACACCATATATTTT. Residues: CASGPGKGNTIYF.

The V and J genes are TRBV11-2 and TRBJ1-3; no definite D call. The CDR3 runs 15 residues. V lost 3 bases and J 4 bases, leaving 13 bases between the germline ends. Germline V gene lookup returns CDR1 SGHAT and CDR2 FQNNGV. The CDR3 here is CASSFSKGAGNTIYF. In DNA, the CDR3 is TGTGCCAGCAGCTTCTCGAAGGGAGCGGGAAACACCATATATTTT.

CDR3 in DNA: TGTGCCAGCAGTTTGCCAGGGACCGCCTACGAGCAGTACTTC. Residues: CASSLPGTAYEQYF. The chain employs TRBV27 and TRBJ2-7; D is tentatively TRBD1 or TRBD2 (5 bases each). This CDR3 is built from 14 residues. Between the trimmed V and J ends, which lost 3 bases and 2 bases, there was a span of 11 bases. Germline CDR1 and CDR2: MNHEY and SMNVEV (reference sequence).

The chain employs TRBV7-2 and TRBJ1-2; the match to TRBD1 covers 8 bases. This CDR3 comprises 18 residues. Germline CDR1 reads SGHTA; CDR2 reads FQGNSA. The J segment lost 3 bases and the V segment lost 1 base, leaving 13 bases of the junction unmatched. CDR3: CASSLGGWVDRADYGYTF. The CDR3 DNA sequence: TGTGCCAGCAGCTTAGGGGGATGGGTGGACAGGGCAGACTATGGCTACACCTTC.

This chain connects TRBV5-6 to TRBJ1-2; D is unclear. The V gene's germline CDR1 is SGHDT and CDR2 YYEEEE. The CDR3 is made up of 12 amino acids. V gave up 0 bases and J gave up 6 bases, with 6 bases separating them. Here the CDR3 reads CASSLDIHGYTF. The CDR3 region has the DNA TGTGCCAGCAGCTTGGACATTCATGGCTACACCTTC.

This rearrangement joins TRBV9 to TRBJ2-3; D is unresolved. The CDR3 is 15 amino acids. V gave up 0 bases and J gave up 2 bases, with 10 bases separating them. CDR1 and CDR2 (germline): SGDLS, YYNGEE. The CDR3 region has the DNA TGTGCCAGCAGCGTAGACGCAGGAAACACAGATACGCAGTATTTT. Its translation is CASSVDAGNTDTQYF.

DNA of the CDR3: TGTGCCAGCAGTGAAGCGGGGACAGGGCGCTATGGCTACACCTTC. Amino acids: CASSEAGTGRYGYTF. The gene calls are TRBV6-1 and TRBJ1-2; 9 bases are shared with TRBD1. The CDR3 runs 15 residues. J lost 4 bases, V lost 0 bases, and 3 bases had no gene match. CDR1 MNHNS and CDR2 SASEGT come from the germline V gene.

The genes are TRBV5-1 and TRBJ2-1, with 11 bases that match TRBD1. J gave up 3 bases and V 3 bases, and 2 bases lay outside the gene matches. CDR1 and CDR2 from the germline V gene are SGHRS and YFSETQ. The CDR3 covers 15 residues. As DNA, the CDR3 is TGCGCCAGCAGCTCGGGACAGGGGGTCTACAATGAGCAGTTCTTC. Translation: CASSSGQGVYNEQFF. The variable domain in full, with the rest retrieved from reference TRBV5-1 and TRBJ2-1, is KAGVTQTPRYLIKTRGQQVTLSCSPISGHRSVSWYQQTPGQGLQFLFEYFSETQRNKGNFPGRFSGRQFSNSRSEMNVSTLELGDSALYLCASSSGQGVYNEQFFGPGTRLTVL.

The CDR3: CASSSARGARPQYF. The CDR3 DNA follows: TGCGCCAGCAGCTCTGCGCGAGGAGCGCGACCCCAGTACTTC. The chain is built from TRBV5-1 and TRBJ2-5; D remains ambiguous. CDR1 and CDR2 from the germline V gene are SGHRS and YFSETQ. This CDR3 region has 14 residues. V lost 3 bases and J lost 9, with 18 bases in between. The entire variable domain, with the rest obtained from reference TRBV5-1 and TRBJ2-5, is as follows: KAGVTQTPRYLIKTRGQQVTLSCSPISGHRSVSWYQQTPGQGLQFLFEYFSETQRNKGNFPGRFSGRQFSNSRSEMNVSTLELGDSALYLCASSSARGARPQYFGPGTRLLVL.

With respect to this clonotype: Compared with germline, one end of the junction differs, possibly owing to a read error. This rearrangement joins TRBV5-6 to TRBJ2-1, with D tentatively TRBD1 (6 bases). The CDR3 has 16 amino acids. Germline V gene sequence: CDR1 SGHDT, CDR2 YYEEEE. Here the CDR3 DNA reads TGTGCCAGCAGATTGGGGGCGCCCAGCTCCCACAATGAGCAGTTCTTC. Its protein is CASRLGAPSSHNEQFF.

The chain links TRBV13 to TRBJ1-4; a weak D match, TRBD1 (5 bases). Germline CDR1 and CDR2: PRHDT and FYEKMQ (reference sequence). This CDR3 contains 14 residues. V gave up 4 bases and J gave up 7 bases, with 13 bases separating them. CDR3 protein: CASSSGPVGEKLFF. Written as DNA, the CDR3 is TGTGCCAGCAGCTCAGGGCCGGTGGGTGAAAAACTGTTTTTT.

The rearrangement uses TRBV4-1 and TRBJ2-1, with 7 bases lining up with TRBD2. This CDR3 region has 15 residues. Losses at the gene ends were 3 bases for V and 9 bases for J; bases not matched to a gene: 11. Germline V lookup: CDR1 MGHRA, CDR2 YSYEKL. The DNA for the CDR3 is TGCGCCAGCAGCCATGCTCGAGGACTAGTCGGTGAGCAGTTCTTC. It specifies CASSHARGLVGEQFF.

The rearrangement joins TRBV14 to TRBJ1-2; D not certain. Germline V gives CDR1 SGHDN, CDR2 FVKESK. The CDR3 has 16 amino acids. Trimming took off 1 base at V and 4 bases at J, with 16 bases between the two ends. The CDR3 sequence: CASSQAQEGVFYGYTF. CDR3 nucleotides: TGTGCCAGCAGCCAAGCTCAGGAGGGTGTCTTCTATGGCTACACCTTC.

The rearrangement joins TRBV12-3 or TRBV12-4 to TRBJ2-1, with D hard to call. V lost 5 bases and J lost 3, with 5 bases in between. This CDR3 contains 12 residues. Here the CDR3 reads CASSDGYNEQFF. DNA of the CDR3: TGTGCCAGCAGTGACGGCTACAATGAGCAGTTCTTC.

The chain employs TRBV29-1 and TRBJ1-3, with TRBD1 matching over 8 bases. The CDR3 consists of 14 residues. Germline loops: CDR1 SQVTM, CDR2 ANQGSEA. Trimming removed 6 bases from V and 4 bases from J; junction bases left unmatched: 8. The CDR3 DNA reads as TGCAGCGTCGTTGACAGGGGTTCCGGAAACACCATATATTTT. This sequence encodes CSVVDRGSGNTIYF.

This rearrangement joins TRBV4-1 to TRBJ2-7, with TRBD1 matching over 7 bases. CDR1 is MGHRA and CDR2 is YSYEKL in the germline V gene. The CDR3 has 18 residues. Trimming took 1 base from V and 0 from J; bases not matched to a gene: 12. As DNA, the CDR3 is TGCGCCAGCAGCCAAGGCGTTTTCCGAGACAGGGCCTCCTACGAGCAGTACTTC. Translated: CASSQGVFRDRASYEQYF.

The chain couples TRBV28 to TRBJ1-2; TRBD1 matches 9 bases. Germline loops: CDR1 MDHEN, CDR2 SYDVKM. V was pared by 5 bases and J by 2 bases, with 6 bases of the junction left unmatched. The CDR3 covers 15 residues. This chain's CDR3 is CASSPWGTGNYGYTF. The CDR3 bases are TGTGCCAGCAGTCCGTGGGGGACAGGGAACTATGGCTACACCTTC.

This clonotype was counted a single time. V usage is TRBV20-1 and J usage is TRBJ2-7, with 12 nucleotides matching TRBD2. The V gene's germline CDR1 is DFQATT and CDR2 SNEGSKA (reference sequence). CDR3 length: 14 amino acids. V dropped 1 base and J dropped 6; count of bases not matched to a gene: 4. In nucleotides, the CDR3 is TGCAGTGCTAGAGCTCTAGCGGGAGGGCTCGAGCAGTACTTC. Translated: CSARALAGGLEQYF.

The chain carries TRBV7-6 and TRBJ2-1; TRBD2 matches at 9 bases. The CDR3 has 19 residues. Germline lookup yields CDR1 SGHVS and CDR2 FNYEAQ. V was clipped by 1 base and J by 1 base; unmatched bases: 11. Here the CDR3 reads CASSLGELAGVGSYNEQFF. The DNA of the CDR3 is TGTGCCAGCAGCTTAGGCGAACTAGCGGGCGTCGGTTCCTACAATGAGCAGTTCTTC.

The CDR3 region has the DNA TGTGCCAGTAAAATCGGTCCTGGGACAGGGGCCCCTAACTATGGCTACACCTTC. Protein product: CASKIGPGTGAPNYGYTF. The rearrangement uses TRBV19 and TRBJ1-2; 10 bases line up with TRBD1. Trimming at V came to 7 bases and at J to 0 bases, leaving 14 bases not matched to a gene. Germline lookup yields CDR1 LNHDA and CDR2 SQIVND (reference sequence). The CDR3 contains 18 residues.

The chain links TRBV9 to TRBJ2-1; a possible D gene is TRBD2 (5 bases). Germline V CDR1 and CDR2: SGDLS, YYNGEE. This CDR3 is built from 15 residues. Deletions cut 0 bases from V and 3 bases from J, with 10 bases between. CDR3 sequence (DNA): TGTGCCAGCAGCGTAGACTCGAGGGACTACAATGAGCAGTTCTTC. It codes for CASSVDSRDYNEQFF.

The chain is built from TRBV13 and TRBJ2-3, with 12 bases fitting TRBD2. The CDR3 is 15 residues long. V gave up 5 bases and J gave up 4 bases; unmatched junction bases: 4. Germline V gene lookup returns CDR1 PRHDT and CDR2 FYEKMQ (reference sequence). As DNA, the CDR3 is TGTGCCAGCAGCACCTCTAGCGGGAGGGCAGATACGCAGTATTTT. Translated, it gives CASSTSSGRADTQYF.

The CDR3, as DNA: TGTGCCAGCAGCTTAGCGCCTAGCGGGATCCTCTACGAGCAGTACTTC. Protein sequence: CASSLAPSGILYEQYF. The chain recombines TRBV7-9 with TRBJ2-7; 9 bases are shared with TRBD2. The V gene's germline CDR1 is SEHNR and CDR2 FQNEAQ (reference sequence). The CDR3 covers 16 residues. V shed 0 bases, J shed 3 bases, and the junction held 6 bases outside the gene matches.